These T cell receptor beta chains were read from a single sample in a study of shared clonotypes between healthy human individuals. Data came from immunoSEQ multiplex PCR; TCRdb stores just in-frame clones and leaves some out. The sample shows about 550,000 clones, roughly 96% of them seen only once. Sequenced input: naive CD8+ T cells sorted from blood. The receptors shown here come from a woman under 40 in good health. The CDR3 runs from the conserved cysteine through the conserved F or W. D genes are given only for firm matches. Some rows mark clone size as missing; the rest say once, few, many or name a class of expanded clone.

>-|TRBJ1-3|TRBV7-9|-
TGTGCCAGCAGCTTGACTGGAAACACCATATATTTT
CASSLTGNTIYF
>-|TRBJ2-7|TRBV6-5|-
TGTGCCAGCAGTTACTCTAGCGGTTCCTACGAGCAGTACTTC
CASSYSSGSYEQYF
>-|TRBJ1-1|TRBV20-1|-
TGCAGTGCTAGTGGGACATTAGAAGCTTTCTTT
CSASGTLEAFF
>TRBD1|TRBJ2-7|TRBV5-8|-
TGTGCCAGCAGCTGGGCGGGACAGGGCTCCTACGAGCAGTACTTC
CASSWAGQGSYEQYF
>TRBD2|TRBJ2-3|TRBV9|once
TGTGCCAGCAGCGGACCCGGGACTAGCGGCCCCACAGATACGCAGTATTTT
CASSGPGTSGPTDTQYF
>TRBD1|TRBJ1-4|TRBV27|-
TGTGCCAGCAGTTTAGGACAGGGGCGCGAGAAACTGTTTTTT
CASSLGQGREKLFF
>TRBD2|TRBJ2-7|TRBV13|-
TGTGCCAGCAGCGCGAGCGGGGACGAGCAGTACTTC
CASSASGDEQYF
>-|TRBJ1-6|TRBV30|-
TGTGCCTGGAAGCCGCACCCCGGCCGTTCACCCCTCCACTTT
CAWKPHPGRSPLHF
>-|TRBJ2-5|TRBV7-9|-
TGTGCCAGCAGCTTAGGACGGACGGGGGGCGAAGAGACCCAGTACTTC
CASSLGRTGGEETQYF
>-|TRBJ1-5|TRBV4-1|-
TGCGCCAGCAGCCAAGAGCCTGGACAGAGCAATCAGCCCCAGCATTTT
CASSQEPGQSNQPQHF
>TRBD1|TRBJ2-7|TRBV2|-
TGTGCCAGCAGTGAAGCGAGGGACAGGGGTTACGAGCAGTACTTC
CASSEARDRGYEQYF
>-|TRBJ1-1|TRBV28|-
TGTGCCAGCAAGGGGCACCCTGAAGCTTTCTTT
CASKGHPEAFF
>TRBD2|TRBJ2-2|TRBV9|-
TGTGCCAGCACAACGGGAGGCCGACCGCTGTTTTTT
CASTTGGRPLFF
>-|TRBJ1-1|TRBV13|-
TGTGCCAGCAGCTTTGGAATGAACACTGAAGCTTTCTTT
CASSFGMNTEAFF
>-|TRBJ2-1|TRBV29-1|once
TGCAGCGTTGGGGTTGAGGTAAAGGGCAATGAGCAGTTCTTC
CSVGVEVKGNEQFF
>-|TRBJ2-1|TRBV7-8|-
TGTGCCAGCAGCTCGGCGAGGGAGGGGGGCCATGAGCAGTTCTTC
CASSSAREGGHEQFF
>TRBD2|TRBJ2-2|TRBV9|-
TGTGCCAGCAGCCCCTGGACTAGTAACACCGGGGAGCTGTTTTTT
CASSPWTSNTGELFF
>TRBD1|TRBJ2-5|TRBV25-1|few
TGTGCCAGCAGTGAAATTGCCCGACAGGGTAGGGAGACCCAGTACTTC
CASSEIARQGRETQYF
>TRBD1|TRBJ2-7|TRBV27|-
TGTGCCAGCAGTTTAGAACAGGGGTACGAGCAGTACTTC
CASSLEQGYEQYF
>TRBD1|TRBJ2-3|TRBV7-8|-
TGTGCCAGCAGCGAGGGACAGACTAGCACAGATACGCAGTATTTT
CASSEGQTSTDTQYF
>-|TRBJ2-7|TRBV10-2|-
TGCGCCAGCAGTGAGGGGCGGGACTCCTACGAGCAGTACTTC
CASSEGRDSYEQYF
>TRBD2|TRBJ2-3|TRBV28|-
TGTGCCAGCAGACCGCCTCCCCTAGCGGGAGGCGCAGATACGCAGTATTTT
CASRPPPLAGGADTQYF
>TRBD2|TRBJ2-3|TRBV30|-
TGTGCCTGGAGTATTTTTAGCGGGAGTATAGATACGCAGTATTTT
CAWSIFSGSIDTQYF
>TRBD2|TRBJ2-1|TRBV4-2|-
TGTGCCAGCAGCCAGGGACTAGCGGACTCGAGCTCCTACAATGAGCAGTTCTTC
CASSQGLADSSSYNEQFF
>TRBD1|TRBJ2-7|TRBV4-2|-
TGTGCCAGCAGCCAAGATAGGGGACAGGGGGTACGGGGCGAGCAGTACTTC
CASSQDRGQGVRGEQYF
>-|TRBJ2-7|TRBV5-4|-
TGTGCCAGCAGCTTGTGGACTACTATTCACGAGCAGTACTTC
CASSLWTTIHEQYF
>-|TRBJ1-1|TRBV27|-
TGTGCCAGCAGTTCGACGGTGAACACTGAAGCTTTCTTT
CASSSTVNTEAFF
>-|TRBJ2-2|TRBV19|-
TGTGCCAGTTACCGGAACACCGGGGAGCTGTTTTTT
CASYRNTGELFF
>-|TRBJ2-2|TRBV2|-
TGTGCCAGCAGCGCAGGGGATTCCCCCGGGGAGCTGTTTTTT
CASSAGDSPGELFF
>TRBD1|TRBJ2-1|TRBV28|-
TGTGCCAGCAGTCTATATGCGGCGGACAGGGGCGTGGTAGATGAGCAGTTCTTC
CASSLYAADRGVVDEQFF
>-|TRBJ2-5|TRBV25-1|-
TGTGCCAGCGAGAACGGGCGGGAGACCCAGTACTTC
CASENGRETQYF
>-|TRBJ2-1|TRBV10-2|-
TGCGCCAGCAGTGACAGGACTAAAAATGAGCAGTTCTTC
CASSDRTKNEQFF
>TRBD1|TRBJ2-1|TRBV5-4|-
TGTGCCAGCAGGGCGGCCGGGACAGGGCCTACCTACAATGAGCAGTTCTTC
CASRAAGTGPTYNEQFF
>-|TRBJ2-7|TRBV7-2|once
TGTGCCAGCAGCTTACTCCTGAGAGACGAGCAGTACTTC
CASSLLLRDEQYF
>-|TRBJ1-1|TRBV30|few
TGTGCCTGGAGTGTAGGAGTAAACACTGAAGCTTTCTTT
CAWSVGVNTEAFF
>-|TRBJ2-7|TRBV19|-
TGTGCCAGTAGTATAGATCTAGAGTCCGAGCAGTACTTC
CASSIDLESEQYF
>-|TRBJ2-2|TRBV30|-
TGTGCCTGGAGTGACACCGGGGAGCTGTTTTTT
CAWSDTGELFF
>TRBD2|TRBJ2-1|TRBV27|-
TGTGCCAGCAGCCTCCTGGGGGGGTCCTACAATGAGCAGTTCTTC
CASSLLGGSYNEQFF
>-|TRBJ1-4|TRBV5-6|-
TGTGCCAGCAGCTTGACTGGCGAGGAAAAACTGTTTTTT
CASSLTGEEKLFF
>-|TRBJ2-3|TRBV11-3|once
TGTGCCAGCAGCTTAGATGGCCCAGGGGCCGAGACAGATACGCAGTATTTT
CASSLDGPGAETDTQYF
>-|TRBJ2-7|TRBV28|-
TGTGCCAGCAGTTCAACTAGGGCCTACGAGCAGTACTTC
CASSSTRAYEQYF
>TRBD1|TRBJ2-7|TRBV14|-
TGTGCCAGCAGCCTAAGACCGGGACAGGGACCCTACGAGCAGTACTTC
CASSLRPGQGPYEQYF